The T cell receptor (beta chain) described here comes from a study of T cell responses to AZD1222 COVID-19 vaccine. Libraries were prepared by immunoSEQ multiplex PCR; TCRdb keeps only in-frame clonotypes and omits some of them. Of 120,000 to 150,000 clones in the sample, around 93% were seen once. This specimen was peripheral blood, taken on day 0 of AZD1222 vaccination. The origin of this receptor is an adult in good health.

As DNA, the CDR3 is TGTGCCAGCAGCCTGGGGACAGGGGGCAATCAGCCCCAGCATTTT. It is translated as CASSLGTGGNQPQHF. The chain couples TRBV9 to TRBJ1-5; 10 nucleotides align to TRBD1. Trimming at V came to 4 bases and at J to 2 bases, leaving 3 bases not matched to a gene. Germline CDR1 is SGDLS and CDR2 is YYNGEE. The CDR3 is 15 amino acids. The variable domain in full, completed from reference TRBV9 and TRBJ1-5, reads DSGVTQTPKHLITATGQRVTLRCSPRSGDLSVYWYQQSLDQGLQFLIQYYNGEERAKGNILERFSAQQFPDLHSELNLSSLELGDSALYFCASSLGTGGNQPQHFGDGTRLSIL.